This T cell receptor (beta chain) was found in a study of identical twins. Each CDR3 protein gets one entry after TCRdb re-called the 5' RACE reads with MiXCR. The profile shows about 530,000 distinct CDR3 sequences, more than 20% of them singletons. This clonotype has more than one count but fewer than ten. With 5 bases removed from V and 0 bases from J, the gap between germline ends came to 9 bases. The CDR3 contains 14 residues. These data were likewise used in another study, on yellow fever vaccine responses in identical twins.

What was sequenced was CD4+ T cells sorted from blood. This sequence joins TRBV12-3 or TRBV12-4 and TRBJ2-3, with D unclear. This receptor was obtained from a woman aged 18-30 years in good health. The CDR3 spells CASSHWGSTDTQYF. Written as DNA, the CDR3 is TGTGCCAGCAGTCACTGGGGAAGCACAGATACGCAGTATTTT.